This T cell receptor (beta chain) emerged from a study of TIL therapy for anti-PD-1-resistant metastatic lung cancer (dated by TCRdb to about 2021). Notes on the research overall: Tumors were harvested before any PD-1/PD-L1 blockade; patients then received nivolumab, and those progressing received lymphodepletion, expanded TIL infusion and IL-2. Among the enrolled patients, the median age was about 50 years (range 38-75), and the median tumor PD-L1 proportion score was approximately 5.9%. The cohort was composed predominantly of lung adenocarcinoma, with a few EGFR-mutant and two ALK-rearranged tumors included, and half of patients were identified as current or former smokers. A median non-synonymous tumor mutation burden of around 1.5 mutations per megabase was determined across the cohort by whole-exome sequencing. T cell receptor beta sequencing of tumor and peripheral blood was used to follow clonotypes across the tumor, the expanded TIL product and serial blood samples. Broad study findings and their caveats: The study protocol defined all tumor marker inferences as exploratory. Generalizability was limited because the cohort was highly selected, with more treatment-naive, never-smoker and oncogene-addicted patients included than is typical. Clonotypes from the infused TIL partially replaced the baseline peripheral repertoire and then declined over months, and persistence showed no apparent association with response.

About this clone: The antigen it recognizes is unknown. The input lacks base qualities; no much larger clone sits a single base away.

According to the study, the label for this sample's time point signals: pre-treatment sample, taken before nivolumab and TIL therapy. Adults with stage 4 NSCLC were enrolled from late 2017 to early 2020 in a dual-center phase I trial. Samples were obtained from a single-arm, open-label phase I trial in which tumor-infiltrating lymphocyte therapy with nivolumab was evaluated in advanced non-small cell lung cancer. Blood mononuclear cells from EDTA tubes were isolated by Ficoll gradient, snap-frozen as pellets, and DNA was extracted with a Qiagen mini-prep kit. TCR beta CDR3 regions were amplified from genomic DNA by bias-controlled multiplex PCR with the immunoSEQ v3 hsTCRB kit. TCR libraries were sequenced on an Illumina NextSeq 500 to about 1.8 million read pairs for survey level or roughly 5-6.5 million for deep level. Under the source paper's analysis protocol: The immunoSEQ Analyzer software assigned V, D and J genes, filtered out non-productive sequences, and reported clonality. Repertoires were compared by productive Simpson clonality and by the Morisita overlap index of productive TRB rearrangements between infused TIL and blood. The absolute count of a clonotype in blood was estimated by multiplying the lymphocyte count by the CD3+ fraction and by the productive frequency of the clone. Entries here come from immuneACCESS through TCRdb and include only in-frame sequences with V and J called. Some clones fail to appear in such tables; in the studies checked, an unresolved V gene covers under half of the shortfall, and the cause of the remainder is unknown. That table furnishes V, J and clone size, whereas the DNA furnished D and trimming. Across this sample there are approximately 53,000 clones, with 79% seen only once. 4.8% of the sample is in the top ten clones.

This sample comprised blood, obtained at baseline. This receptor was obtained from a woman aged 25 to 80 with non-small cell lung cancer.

The bases are TGTGCCAGCAGTGAATATGGAGGTGTGGGGGTGTGGACTGAAGCTTTCTTT. This codes for CASSEYGGVGVWTEAFF. This chain joins TRBV6-1 to TRBJ1-1, with a tentative D gene TRBD1 over 5 matching bases. V is cut by 2 bases and J by 5 bases, and the space between the germline ends is 21 bases. Inclusive of the bounding cysteine and phenylalanine, the CDR3 is 17 residues long. The CDR3 DNA has 51 bases and is translated from base 1. Via the germline V gene, CDR1 is MNHNS and CDR2 SASEGT.